The rows below give T cell receptor beta chains drawn from one sample of a study of glioma-infiltrating T cells. Each CDR3 protein is one row after TCRdb ran MiXCR on the multiplex PCR reads. The data hold about 190,000 distinct CDR3 sequences, with approximately 30% observed a single time. Sequencing was performed on glioma tissue, nonneoplastic brain tissue, or PBMCs (not recorded which). All receptors come from a human donor with low-grade glioma or glioblastoma, undergoing nonglioma brain surgery, or in good health (not recorded which). Both conserved end residues are part of each CDR3. The order of the fields is D gene, clone size, J gene, V gene, CDR3 protein, CDR3 DNA. A D gene is named only where the DNA matches it firmly. Size tells how often a clone was seen (once, few, many) or the class of an expanded clone, and some rows leave it out.

TRBD1,-,TRBJ2-3,TRBV6-4,CASSDGTGGTDTQYF,TGTGCCAGTAGTGACGGGACAGGGGGCACAGATACGCAGTATTTT
TRBD1,few,TRBJ2-7,TRBV7-9,CASSRGQVREQYF,TGTGCCAGCAGCCGTGGACAGGTCAGGGAGCAGTACTTC
-,few,TRBJ2-7,TRBV12-3/TRBV12-4,CASTEGQGGVYEQYF,TGTGCCAGCACCGAGGGGCAGGGGGGCGTCTACGAGCAGTACTTC
-,few,TRBJ2-7,TRBV3-1,CASSRRGDLGVYEQYF,TGTGCCAGCAGCCGCCGGGGCGACCTGGGGGTATACGAGCAGTACTTC
-,many,TRBJ1-5,TRBV2,CASSRNVPNQPQHF,TGTGCCAGCAGTAGGAACGTCCCGAACCAGCCCCAGCATTTT
-,many,TRBJ2-3,TRBV18,CASSPEGLTDTQYF,TGTGCCAGCTCACCAGAGGGACTCACAGATACGCAGTATTTT
TRBD2,many,TRBJ2-1,TRBV5-4,CASSFQLAGYNEQFF,TGTGCCAGCAGCTTTCAACTAGCGGGCTACAATGAGCAGTTCTTC
-,many,TRBJ2-1,TRBV20-1,CSARSLYEQFF,TGCAGTGCTAGATCCTTGTATGAGCAGTTCTTC
TRBD1,many,TRBJ2-5,TRBV7-2,CASSLERQGKTQYF,TGTGCCAGCAGCTTGGAGAGACAGGGCAAGACCCAGTACTTC
-,many,TRBJ1-2,TRBV5-6,CASISSRTDYGYTF,TGTGCCAGCATCTCGAGCAGGACGGACTATGGCTACACCTTC
TRBD2,many,TRBJ2-3,TRBV20-1,CSARNSGRLGTDTQYF,TGCAGTGCTAGGAATAGCGGGAGATTGGGCACAGATACGCAGTATTTT
-,many,TRBJ2-7,TRBV7-9,CASSPRQQSSYEQYF,TGTGCCAGCAGCCCCCGGCAGCAGAGCTCCTACGAGCAGTACTTC
TRBD1,few,TRBJ1-5,TRBV18,CASSPPGGMTGGRPQHF,TGTGCCAGCTCACCCCCAGGGGGCATGACTGGGGGTAGGCCCCAGCATTTT
-,many,TRBJ1-5,TRBV7-2,CASSLMRSGADQPQHF,TGTGCCAGCAGCTTAATGAGGTCAGGGGCGGATCAGCCCCAGCATTTT
TRBD2,many,TRBJ2-1,TRBV28,CASSPHTSGFYNEQFF,TGTGCCAGCAGTCCTCATACTAGCGGCTTCTACAATGAGCAGTTCTTC
-,many,TRBJ2-1,TRBV28,CASRRTDYNEQFF,TGTGCCAGCAGACGGACGGACTACAATGAGCAGTTCTTC
-,-,TRBJ2-7,TRBV19,CASSIDGRKGYEQYF,TGTGCCAGTAGTATAGACGGGAGAAAAGGTTACGAGCAGTACTTC
-,-,TRBJ1-5,TRBV28,CASRQTTGSNQSQHF,TGTGCCAGCAGACAAACCACGGGTAGCAATCAGTCCCAGCACTTT
TRBD2,-,TRBJ2-1,TRBV28,CASRSGVPNNEQFF,TGTGCCAGTCGAAGCGGGGTACCCAACAATGAGCAGTTCTTC
TRBD1,-,TRBJ1-4,TRBV3-1,CASSVRDSDEKLFF,TGTGCCAGCAGCGTCCGGGACAGCGATGAAAAACTGTTTTTT
-,once,TRBJ1-2,TRBV20-1,CSVKRDGGNYDYTF,TGCAGCGTCAAAAGGGACGGTGGTAACTATGACTACACCTTC
-,many,TRBJ2-5,TRBV6-1,CASSEWTEETQYF,TGTGCCAGCAGCGAATGGACAGAAGAGACCCAGTACTTC
-,few,TRBJ2-1,TRBV19,CASSILWDLVYNEQFF,TGTGCCAGTAGTATTCTGTGGGACTTAGTGTACAATGAGCAGTTCTTC
-,-,TRBJ1-1,TRBV7-9,CASSSAPYVDTEAFF,TGTGCCAGCAGCTCGGCCCCGTACGTGGACACTGAGGCTTTCTTT
-,few,TRBJ1-4,TRBV7-9,CASSLLESTNEKLFF,TGTGCCAGCAGCCTCCTCGAATCAACTAATGAAAAACTGTTTTTT
TRBD1,few,TRBJ2-7,TRBV4-3,CASSLGTGYTYEQYF,TGCGCCAGCAGCCTCGGGACAGGGTATACTTACGAGCAGTACTTC
-,many,TRBJ2-7,TRBV7-2,CASSLATGSSYEQYF,TGTGCCAGCAGCTTAGCAACGGGGAGCTCCTACGAGCAGTACTTC
-,-,TRBJ2-7,TRBV2,CASSEMRRDALREQYF,TGTGCCAGCAGTGAAATGAGGCGGGACGCCCTCCGCGAGCAGTACTTC
-,many,TRBJ2-7,TRBV6-1,CAAAPGTQQYEQYF,TGTGCCGCCGCCCCCGGGACACAACAATACGAGCAGTACTTC
-,-,TRBJ1-2,TRBV30,CAWGRGAGGYTF,TGTGCCTGGGGGCGGGGGGCTGGTGGCTACACCTTC
-,-,TRBJ1-3,TRBV29-1,CSVPEGNTIYF,TGCAGCGTTCCTGAAGGAAACACCATATATTTT
-,-,TRBJ1-5,TRBV30,CALSLQEYQPQHF,TGTGCCTTGAGTTTGCAGGAATATCAGCCCCAGCATTTT
-,-,TRBJ2-4,TRBV9,CASSVDPSRNIQYF,TGTGCCAGCAGCGTAGATCCGAGCAGAAACATTCAGTACTTC
-,many,TRBJ1-2,TRBV28,CGVRDYGYTF,TGTGGGGTGAGGGACTATGGCTACACCTTC
-,-,TRBJ1-5,TRBV11-2,CASSLDYYQPQHF,TGTGCCAGCAGCTTAGATTATTATCAGCCCCAGCATTTT
-,many,TRBJ1-3,TRBV7-2,CASSRFGATLNTIYF,TGTGCCAGCAGCCGGTTCGGGGCAACCCTTAACACCATATATTTT
TRBD2,many,TRBJ2-3,TRBV20-1,CSARTSGRDTQYF,TGCAGTGCTAGAACTAGCGGGAGAGATACGCAGTATTTT